One and the same sample provided the 16 T cell receptor beta chains below, sequenced in a study of beta chain features in type 1 diabetes. cDNA synthesis used the whole RNA isolate, giving expressed TCRB sequences. Using immunoSEQ multiplex PCR, the repertoire was profiled, and TCRdb retains in-frame clones only, with some absent. The profile shows hundreds of thousands of clones, roughly 15% of them singletons. The sequencing sample was made of naive CD4+ T cells from blood. These receptor sequences come from a man between 18 and 29 years old in good health.

This clone has a single count. The chain links TRBV19 to TRBJ1-2; 7 bases fit TRBD1. Germline V gene lookup returns CDR1 LNHDA and CDR2 SQIVND (reference sequence). The CDR3 runs to 13 residues. V shed 3 bases, J shed 7 bases, and the junction held 5 bases outside the gene matches. As DNA, the CDR3 is TGTGCCAGTAGTATCACAGGGGATCGTGGCTACACCTTC. This gives the protein CASSITGDRGYTF.

This sequence joins TRBV6-5 and TRBJ2-4; 7 nucleotides align to TRBD2. Germline CDR1 MNHEY, CDR2 SVGAGI. J was trimmed by 0 bases and V by 0 bases; bases with no gene match: 2. This CDR3 spans 16 amino acids. This chain's CDR3 is CASSYSGGLAKNIQYF. The CDR3 nucleotides read TGTGCCAGCAGTTACTCGGGAGGGCTAGCCAAAAACATTCAGTACTTC.

This clone was picked up many times. The chain is built from TRBV9 and TRBJ2-4, with D uncertain. CDR3 length: 16 residues. With 0 bases removed from V and 5 bases from J, the gap between germline ends came to 15 bases. Looked up from germline, CDR1 is SGDLS and CDR2 is YYNGEE. The CDR3 nucleotides are TGTGCCAGCAGCGTAGCTGTAGGTGGTGGCCAAAACATTCAGTACTTC. Protein sequence: CASSVAVGGGQNIQYF.

CDR3 bases: TGTGCCAGCTCACCACAGGCAGGGGGTAGCCCTGGGGCCAACGTCCTGACTTTC. This codes for CASSPQAGGSPGANVLTF. The gene calls are TRBV18 and TRBJ2-6; TRBD1 agrees at 7 bases. Germline loops: CDR1 KGHSH, CDR2 LQKENI. The J segment lost 2 bases and the V segment lost 1 base, leaving 8 bases of the junction unmatched. The CDR3 totals 18 residues.

V and J are TRBV11-2 and TRBJ2-7; D is undetermined. This CDR3 spans 14 amino acids. CDR1 is SGHAT and CDR2 is FQNNGV in the germline V gene. V was pared by 3 bases and J by 0 bases, with 9 bases between. CDR3 amino acids: CASSLQPSSYEQYF. CDR3 sequence (DNA): TGTGCCAGCAGCTTGCAGCCAAGCTCCTACGAGCAGTACTTC.

This clone came up a few times. The CDR3 DNA sequence: TGTGCCAGCAGCCCTGGACTAGCGGAGATCACAGATACGCAGTATTTT. The encoded protein is CASSPGLAEITDTQYF. V is TRBV7-3 and J is TRBJ2-3, with 10 bases that match TRBD2. V lost 5 bases, J lost 2 bases, and 7 bases stayed unmatched. From germline, CDR1 is SGHTA and CDR2 FQGTGA. The CDR3 sequence is 16 residues long.

This clone was seen a few times. The genes are TRBV5-1 and TRBJ2-1; 10 bases are shared with TRBD2. The CDR3 length is 15 residues. CDR1 is SGHRS and CDR2 is YFSETQ in the germline V gene. The V segment lost 1 base and the J segment 8 bases; nucleotides outside the gene matches: 6. This chain's CDR3 is CASSLLAGAFYEQFF. CDR3 in DNA: TGCGCCAGCAGCTTGCTAGCGGGAGCCTTCTATGAGCAGTTCTTC.

The chain combines TRBV5-4 with TRBJ1-5; D is possibly TRBD1 (5 bases). The CDR3 covers 14 residues. Germline CDR1 reads SGHNT; CDR2 reads YYREEE (reference sequence). V was pared by 1 base and J by 3 bases, with 8 bases between. The CDR3 reads CASSLQGPNQPQHF. The CDR3 DNA reads TGTGCCAGCAGCTTGCAGGGCCCCAATCAGCCCCAGCATTTT.

The chain couples TRBV7-8 to TRBJ2-2; D is unclear. The CDR3 runs 14 residues. V was pared by 7 bases and J by 6 bases, with 15 bases between. Looked up from germline, CDR1 is SGHVS and CDR2 is FQNEAQ. The CDR3: CASIRGIPPGELFF. Here the CDR3 DNA reads TGTGCCAGCATAAGAGGAATCCCTCCCGGGGAGCTGTTTTTT. Full variable domain (missing parts from reference TRBV7-8 and TRBJ2-2): GAGVSQSPRYKVAKRGQDVALRCDPISGHVSLFWYQQALGQGPEFLTYFQNEAQLDKSGLPSDRFFAERPEGSVSTLKIQRTQQEDSAVYLCASIRGIPPGELFFGEGSRLTVL.

The chain has TRBV2 and TRBJ1-5, with 12 nucleotides matching TRBD1. J lost 4 bases, V lost 8 bases, and 3 bases had no gene match. This CDR3 spans 14 amino acids. The germline gives CDR1 SNHLY, CDR2 FYNNEI. The CDR3 protein is CASLGQGANQPQHF. DNA for the CDR3: TGTGCCAGCTTGGGACAGGGGGCTAATCAGCCCCAGCATTTT.

V is TRBV4-3 and J is TRBJ2-7; D may match TRBD1 or TRBD2 (5 bases each). Germline V lookup: CDR1 LGHNA, CDR2 YSLEER. The CDR3 runs 13 residues. Trimming stripped 3 bases from V and 8 bases from J, with 14 bases between. The DNA of the CDR3 is TGCGCCAGCAGCCAGTCACGACAGACTAAGCAGTACTTC. Translated: CASSQSRQTKQYF.

This clone was counted a few times. The chain uses TRBV9 and TRBJ2-2; no definite D call. The CDR3 is 14 amino acids. Germline V gene lookup returns CDR1 SGDLS and CDR2 YYNGEE. The germline V and J ends were trimmed by 0 bases and 5 bases, with 8 bases remaining between them. CDR3 in amino acids: CASSVALETGELFF. CDR3 nucleotides: TGTGCCAGCAGCGTAGCTCTAGAGACCGGGGAGCTGTTTTTT.

The sample holds a few counts of this clone. The rearrangement joins TRBV5-1 to TRBJ2-7, with D hard to call. Germline loops: CDR1 SGHRS, CDR2 YFSETQ. This CDR3 contains 13 residues. V dropped 0 bases and J dropped 3 bases, with 7 bases sitting between them. CDR3 in DNA: TGCGCCAGCAGCTTGGCAGAAGGCTACGAGCAGTACTTC. It encodes CASSLAEGYEQYF.

This clone was seen a few times. V gene TRBV2 combines with J gene TRBJ2-7, with a tentative D call TRBD1 (6 bases). V lost 5 bases and J 4 bases, leaving 18 bases between the germline ends. Per germline, CDR1 SNHLY and CDR2 FYNNEI. The CDR3 spans 15 residues. CDR3 residues: CASSKDSLVPYEQYF. Written as DNA, the CDR3 is TGTGCCAGCAGTAAGGACAGCCTGGTCCCTTACGAGCAGTACTTC.

In this sample, this clone turned up a few times. This chain connects TRBV6-5 to TRBJ2-5; TRBD1 matches at 9 bases. V was clipped by 6 bases and J by 4 bases; unmatched bases: 6. The CDR3 runs 14 residues. The germline gives CDR1 MNHEY, CDR2 SVGAGI. CDR3 loop: CASRGTGIGETQYF. The CDR3 DNA follows: TGTGCCAGCAGGGGGACAGGGATAGGAGAGACCCAGTACTTC.

The chain combines TRBV6-4 with TRBJ2-3; no firm D call. The germline V and J ends were trimmed by 2 bases and 6 bases, with 9 bases remaining between them. The germline CDR1 and CDR2 sequences are MRHNA and SNTAGT. CDR3 size: 13 residues. CDR3 sequence reads: CASSDRATDTQYF. The CDR3 coding sequence is TGTGCCAGCAGTGACAGGGCCACCGATACGCAGTATTTT.